The text below deals with one T cell receptor beta chain. Germline V CDR1 and CDR2: SGHRS, YFSETQ. V gave up 2 bases and J gave up 7 bases, with 13 bases separating them. The CDR3 covers 15 residues. Individuals drawn from approximately 26 US areas were about 18 to 90 years old. Cohorts were based on clinical histories the participants reported. Authors' data handling: The assay estimated nucleated cells by amplifying reference gene primers. Assay: immunoSEQ multiplex PCR; the TCRdb copy retains only in-frame clones and omits some. V and J calls and clone size are as listed in that table; D and trimming were resolved from the DNA. The sample holds 250,000 to 350,000 clones; 90% are singletons and the top ten take roughly 4.3%. These data originate in a study of blood T cell repertoires in COVID-19. The wider study: The samples span acute and convalescent COVID-19 from the United States, Italy and Spain.

This sequence originates from a woman aged 18 to 35 with acute COVID-19. Sequenced input: PBMCs or T cells enriched from blood (not recorded which). The rearrangement uses TRBV5-1 and TRBJ1-6; D possibly corresponds to TRBD1 (5 bases). CDR3 protein: CASSFDGRDNSPLHF. The CDR3 DNA reads as TGCGCCAGCAGCTTCGACGGGCGGGACAATTCACCCCTCCACTTT.